These 14 T cell receptor beta chains share one sample of origin, sequenced in a study of human T cells and chemical hapten exposure. MiXCR, run by TCRdb on the 5' RACE reads, gives a single entry per CDR3 protein. In the table there are some 78,000 distinct CDR3 sequences, about 7.7% of which are singletons. The template was total RNA from unfractionated whole blood. The receptors were sampled from a male donor in good health.

This clonotype has a count of ten or more. This sequence joins TRBV5-6 and TRBJ2-4, with D uncertain. CDR3 length equals 16 residues. With 2 bases removed from V and 0 bases from J, the gap between germline ends came to 12 bases. The germline gives CDR1 SGHDT, CDR2 YYEEEE. This CDR3 reads CASSLVSLLAKNIQYF. CDR3 DNA sequence: TGTGCCAGCAGCTTAGTCAGCTTACTAGCCAAAAACATTCAGTACTTC.

The table lists this clonotype with a few counts. The chain combines TRBV20-1 with TRBJ2-1, with 7 bases identical to TRBD2. This CDR3 has 16 amino acids. The germline V gene has CDR1 DFQATT and CDR2 SNEGSKA (reference sequence). V dropped 1 base and J dropped 7; count of bases not matched to a gene: 13. CDR3 sequence: CSARVWTSYRSNEQFF. As DNA, the CDR3 is TGCAGTGCTAGAGTGTGGACTAGTTATAGGAGTAATGAGCAGTTCTTC.

The V and J genes are TRBV6-5 and TRBJ2-7; 7 bases agree with TRBD2. The CDR3 spans 15 residues. V lost 6 bases to trimming and J lost 2 bases; unmatched junction nucleotides: 10. Per the germline V gene, CDR1 is MNHEY and CDR2 is SVGAGI. The CDR3 reads CASSREGIRPYEQYF. CDR3 DNA: TGTGCCAGCAGCAGGGAGGGGATAAGACCCTACGAGCAGTACTTC.

This sequence joins TRBV6-1 and TRBJ2-7, with a weak D call TRBD2 (5 bases). The germline V and J ends were trimmed by 8 bases and 3 bases, with 5 bases remaining between them. CDR3 length: 10 residues. In germline, CDR1 is MNHNS, CDR2 SASEGT. CDR3 protein: CASGGYEQYF. CDR3 DNA sequence: TGTGCCAGCGGAGGCTACGAGCAGTACTTC.

This clonotype occurred a few times. The chain combines TRBV18 with TRBJ2-2; 7 positions agree with TRBD1. V was pared by 0 bases and J by 5 bases, with 9 bases of the junction left unmatched. There are 17 residues in the CDR3. CDR1 KGHSH and CDR2 LQKENI come from the germline V gene. As DNA, the CDR3 is TGTGCCAGCTCACCACCGATGTCCGACAGGGCAACCGGGGAGCTGTTTTTT. The encoded protein is CASSPPMSDRATGELFF.

This clonotype came up a few times. This rearrangement joins TRBV6-2 or TRBV6-3 to TRBJ2-7; 9 nucleotides match TRBD1. CDR1 and CDR2 from the germline V gene are MNHEY and SVGEGT. J was trimmed by 3 bases and V by 8 bases; bases with no gene match: 11. The CDR3 extends over 15 amino acids. CDR3 in amino acids: CASEFSGTGIYEQYF. The CDR3 region has the DNA TGTGCCAGCGAATTCTCCGGGACAGGGATCTACGAGCAGTACTTC.

This clonotype was recorded a few times. The chain couples TRBV11-2 to TRBJ2-1, with D possibly being TRBD2 (5 bases). Trimming left V 4 bases short and J 8 bases short, with 21 bases between. The CDR3 has 16 residues. The germline V gene encodes CDR1 SGHAT and CDR2 FQNNGV. The CDR3 nucleotides read TGTGCCAGCAGCTCTGCGGGCAGCCAGGTTTTTGATGAGCAGTTCTTC. It is translated as CASSSAGSQVFDEQFF.

This clonotype was detected many times. V usage is TRBV4-3 and J usage is TRBJ1-1; D is undetermined. V was trimmed by 1 base and J by 7 bases, leaving 10 bases between them. The CDR3 has 13 amino acids. From germline, CDR1 is LGHNA and CDR2 YSLEER. The CDR3 region has the DNA TGCGCCAGCAGCCAAGTGAACGGGCTTGAAGCTTTCTTT. Translation gives CASSQVNGLEAFF.

The V call is TRBV20-1, the J call TRBJ1-1; 8 nucleotides agree with TRBD1. Trimming at V came to 6 bases and at J to 3 bases, leaving 6 bases not matched to a gene. Per the germline V gene, CDR1 is DFQATT and CDR2 is SNEGSKA (reference sequence). This CDR3 is built from 13 residues. CDR3 coding DNA: TGCAGTGCAAGGGGACAGGACCACACTGAAGCTTTCTTT. It encodes CSARGQDHTEAFF.

This clonotype was counted only a few times. This sequence joins TRBV6-2 or TRBV6-3 and TRBJ2-5; D is unresolved. This CDR3 region has 14 residues. With 3 bases removed from V and 2 bases from J, the gap between germline ends came to 10 bases. The germline gives CDR1 MNHEY, CDR2 SVGEGT. The CDR3 sequence: CASSYFPVQETQYF. CDR3 coding DNA: TGTGCCAGCAGTTATTTTCCTGTTCAAGAGACCCAGTACTTC.

The chain is built from TRBV2 and TRBJ1-1; 7 bases map to TRBD1. In germline, CDR1 is SNHLY, CDR2 FYNNEI. The CDR3 covers 12 residues. J lost 10 bases, V lost 5 bases, and 7 bases had no gene match. The CDR3 sequence: CASSYTGVRAFF. The CDR3, as DNA: TGTGCCAGCAGTTACACAGGGGTTAGAGCTTTCTTT.

This clonotype was seen at least ten times. The chain employs TRBV12-3 or TRBV12-4 and TRBJ2-3; tentative D call: TRBD1 (6 bases). The V end was cut by 6 bases, the J end by 0 bases, with 13 bases between. This CDR3 has 15 residues. CDR3: CASRSQGPSTDTQYF. In DNA, the CDR3 is TGTGCCAGCAGATCACAGGGTCCTAGCACAGATACGCAGTATTTT.

This rearrangement joins TRBV27 to TRBJ1-5; maybe TRBD1 (5 bases). CDR1 and CDR2 from the germline V gene are MNHEY and SMNVEV (reference sequence). CDR3 length: 14 residues. Trimming pared 4 bases from V and 0 bases from J, leaving 7 bases between. CDR3: CASSSGNSNQPQHF. For the CDR3, the DNA is TGTGCCAGCAGTTCAGGGAATAGCAATCAGCCCCAGCATTTT.

This clonotype was counted many times. At one end the junction does not follow the germline gene, possibly because of a read error. J is TRBJ2-7 and V is TRBV4-1, with 10 bases matching TRBD2. The CDR3 is 14 amino acids. CDR1 and CDR2 (germline): MGHRA, YSYEKL. CDR3 DNA sequence: TGCGCCAGCAGCTCCCCGGGTAGCGGGAGGAATCAAAACTTC. Amino acids: CASSSPGSGRNQNF.